This T cell receptor (beta chain) was identified in a study of CXCR3-negative and CXCR3-positive naive CD8 T cells. The overall study: Per library, roughly 1.6 +/- 0.3 million reads; some 140 million TRB reads overall.

Germline-derived CDR1 and CDR2 are SGHTA and FQGNSA. The CDR3 covers 13 residues. Study results and caveats: Both naive subsets, CXCR3-negative and CXCR3-positive, displayed similar TRBV-TRBJ usage, unlike memory cells. Naive CXCR3-positive cells had TRB CDR3s more hydrophobic than those of CXCR3-negative naive cells.

Notes on this clonotype: Its target is not known.

The TRB cDNA libraries were prepared by 5' RACE with UMI labels. For each CDR3 protein, TCRdb gives one entry from its re-call of the 5' RACE reads, without DNA. This table holds tens of thousands of distinct CDR3 sequences. Each CD8+ T cell subset was sorted in triplicate, approximately 270,000 cells each. This clonotype originated in a human donor in good health. Some clones in this sample may be carry-over from other donors' samples. The chain is built from TRBV7-2 and TRBJ1-2. Sequenced sample: naive CXCR3+ CD8+ T cells from blood. Regarding subset: CD45RO-CCR7+CD27+CD95- naive CD8+ T cells expressing CXCR3 (TNR3+). This CDR3 is CASSLDGVYGYTF.